One and the same sample provided the 26 T cell receptor beta chains below, sequenced in a study of shared clonotypes between healthy human individuals. Libraries were prepared by immunoSEQ multiplex PCR; TCRdb keeps only in-frame clonotypes and omits some of them. The sample yields about 980,000 clones, about three quarters seen once. Specimen: memory CD4+ T cells sorted from blood. Subset here: CD45RA-negative fraction. Receptors were obtained from a man younger than 35 in good health.

The V call is TRBV25-1, the J call TRBJ1-4; 11 bases fit TRBD1. This CDR3 is built from 15 residues. V lost 4 bases, J lost 5 bases, and 3 bases stayed unmatched. Germline CDR1 is MGHDK and CDR2 is SYGVNS. As DNA, the CDR3 is TGTGCCAGCAGTGTTGGGACAGGGGGAAATGAAAAACTGTTTTTT. Encoded protein: CASSVGTGGNEKLFF.

V and J are TRBV15 and TRBJ2-2; D unclear. V lost 1 base to trimming and J lost 4 bases, with 7 bases between them. This CDR3 contains 14 residues. Germline CDR1 reads LNHNV; CDR2 reads YYDKDF (reference sequence). The CDR3 nucleotides read TGTGCCACCAGCAGAGGCCGGGTCACCGGGGAGCTGTTTTTT. Translation: CATSRGRVTGELFF.

This clone was seen a handful of times. The chain has TRBV6-5 and TRBJ2-4, with unresolved D. CDR3 length: 11 amino acids. Looked up from germline, CDR1 is MNHEY and CDR2 is SVGAGI. Trimming took off 5 bases at V and 6 bases at J, with 5 bases between the two ends. The CDR3 here is CASSQGNIQYF. The CDR3 DNA reads TGTGCCAGCAGTCAAGGAAACATTCAGTACTTC.

The chain employs TRBV10-2 and TRBJ1-6, with D unresolved. The CDR3 covers 13 residues. With 3 bases removed from V and 9 bases from J, the gap between germline ends came to 9 bases. In germline, CDR1 is WSHSY, CDR2 SAAADI. CDR3 protein: CASSESGRSPLHF. As DNA, the CDR3 is TGCGCCAGCAGTGAATCAGGCCGTTCACCCCTCCACTTT.

The chain uses TRBV4-2 and TRBJ1-1; D remains unclear. CDR1 LGHNA and CDR2 YNFKEQ come from the germline V gene. The CDR3 is 13 residues long. V lost 1 base to trimming and J lost 3 bases, with 6 bases between them. This CDR3 is CASSQVSYTEAFF. The CDR3 nucleotides are TGTGCCAGCAGCCAAGTAAGCTACACTGAAGCTTTCTTT.

The V and J genes are TRBV6-5 and TRBJ2-2, with D perhaps TRBD2 (6 bases). Trimming removed 6 bases at V and 6 bases at J, with 17 bases between. The length of the CDR3 is 15 residues. Germline-derived CDR1 and CDR2 are MNHEY and SVGAGI. CDR3 loop: CASRQTGVRPGELFF. DNA for the CDR3: TGTGCCAGCAGACAAACGGGAGTTAGACCCGGGGAGCTGTTTTTT.

The rearrangement joins TRBV6-1 to TRBJ1-5; D might be TRBD1 (6 bases). CDR1 and CDR2 from the germline V gene are MNHNS and SASEGT. The CDR3 totals 18 residues. Trimming removed 2 bases at V and 3 bases at J, with 20 bases between. This CDR3 is CASSETLYPNRDNQPQHF. The CDR3 region has the DNA TGTGCCAGCAGTGAAACTCTATACCCTAACAGGGACAATCAGCCCCAGCATTTT.

The genes are TRBV6-5 and TRBJ2-2; TRBD1 matches 8 bases. The CDR3 is 16 amino acids. The germline V gene has CDR1 MNHEY and CDR2 SVGAGI. J was trimmed by 7 bases and V by 0 bases; bases with no gene match: 7. Here the CDR3 reads CASSYSPGGAGGELFF. For the CDR3, the DNA is TGTGCCAGCAGTTACTCCCCAGGGGGCGCGGGCGGGGAGCTGTTTTTT.

This chain uses TRBV4-1 with TRBJ1-5; 7 bases line up with TRBD1. Germline CDR1 and CDR2: MGHRA and YSYEKL. V dropped 2 bases and J dropped 6; count of bases not matched to a gene: 4. The CDR3 totals 14 residues. As DNA, the CDR3 is TGCGCCAGCAGCCAACAGGGGGATGGTCAGCCCCAGCATTTT. This sequence encodes CASSQQGDGQPQHF.

The CDR3 loop reads CASSSAGEHTDTQYF. As DNA, the CDR3 is TGTGCCAGCAGCTCGGCGGGAGAGCACACAGATACGCAGTATTTT. V and J are TRBV7-2 and TRBJ2-3, with TRBD2 matching 7 bases. This CDR3 is built from 15 residues. The germline V gene has CDR1 SGHTA and CDR2 FQGNSA. V lost 4 bases and J lost 2; bases outside the gene matches: 6.

This rearrangement joins TRBV2 to TRBJ2-5; 12 nucleotides match TRBD2. The length of the CDR3 is 22 residues. V lost 0 bases, J lost 2 bases, and 19 bases stayed unmatched. Germline V gene data show CDR1 as SNHLY and CDR2 as FYNNEI. In DNA, the CDR3 is TGTGCCAGCAGTGAAGCGCCTCCTAGCGGGGGGGCGATCTGGTTTCGGCAAGAGACCCAGTACTTC. Its translation: CASSEAPPSGGAIWFRQETQYF.

This chain uses TRBV7-2 with TRBJ2-7, with D perhaps being TRBD1 or TRBD2 (5 bases each). The germline V and J ends were trimmed by 5 bases and 4 bases, with 18 bases remaining between them. Germline V CDR1 and CDR2: SGHTA, FQGNSA. This CDR3 is built from 15 residues. The chain's CDR3 is CASSASGTGSYEQYF. The DNA of the CDR3 is TGTGCCAGCAGCGCATCCGGGACGGGGAGTTACGAGCAGTACTTC.

V usage is TRBV7-8 and J usage is TRBJ1-4, with no clear D. Germline V gene lookup returns CDR1 SGHVS and CDR2 FQNEAQ. Trimming took off 3 bases at V and 6 bases at J, with 11 bases between the two ends. This CDR3 region has 14 residues. This chain's CDR3 is CASSLTSGYEKLFF. In nucleotides, the CDR3 is TGTGCCAGCAGCTTGACGTCCGGTTATGAAAAACTGTTTTTT.

The V gene is TRBV11-2, the J gene TRBJ2-3; tentative D call: TRBD2 (5 bases). The germline gives CDR1 SGHAT, CDR2 FQNNGV. Trimming removed 1 base at V and 7 bases at J, with 9 bases between. The CDR3 runs to 13 residues. CDR3 sequence: CASSLVRLYTQYF. DNA for the CDR3: TGTGCCAGCAGCTTAGTTCGACTATATACGCAGTATTTT.

Details on this clone: This CDR3 is also generated by other DNA sequences in the sample. The CDR3 nucleotides are TGCAGTGCTACTGGTAATGAGCAGTTCTTC. It codes for CSATGNEQFF. The V gene is TRBV20-1, the J gene TRBJ2-1; D unresolved. Trimming stripped 4 bases from V and 7 bases from J, with 5 bases between. Germline CDR1 reads DFQATT; CDR2 reads SNEGSKA (reference sequence). The CDR3 is 10 residues long.

This clone was detected only once. The chain joins TRBV5-1 to TRBJ2-5, with a tentative D call TRBD2 (5 bases). CDR1 SGHRS and CDR2 YFSETQ come from the germline V gene. With 2 bases removed from V and 3 bases from J, the gap between germline ends came to 11 bases. The CDR3 is 14 amino acids. In DNA, the CDR3 is TGCGCCAGCAGCTTAAAGGACGGGGAAGAGACCCAGTACTTC. Amino acid sequence: CASSLKDGEETQYF.

The rearrangement links TRBV7-2 to TRBJ1-5; the D is unclear. Trimming stripped 5 bases from V and 4 bases from J, with 15 bases between. The CDR3 spans 15 residues. The V gene's germline CDR1 is SGHTA and CDR2 FQGNSA. The CDR3 nucleotides are TGTGCCAGCAGCCCGGATGGGCGGATTAATCAGCCCCAGCATTTT. Amino acid sequence: CASSPDGRINQPQHF.

This rearrangement joins TRBV13 to TRBJ1-2, with D hard to call. Trimming removed 5 bases from V and 8 bases from J, with 18 bases in between. CDR1 is PRHDT and CDR2 is FYEKMQ in the germline V gene (reference sequence). The CDR3 loop spans 14 amino acids. CDR3 residues: CASSRRTGRAGYTF. Here the CDR3 DNA reads TGTGCCAGCAGCCGCCGGACGGGAAGGGCAGGCTACACCTTC.

The chain's CDR3 is CASNQGNGEQFF. The CDR3 DNA is TGTGCCAGCAACCAAGGAAACGGTGAGCAGTTCTTC. The rearrangement uses TRBV2 and TRBJ2-1; unclear D gene. The V and J ends lost 7 bases and 9 bases respectively, with 13 bases between them. Germline values: CDR1 SNHLY, CDR2 FYNNEI. The CDR3 is made up of 12 amino acids.

The chain recombines TRBV27 with TRBJ2-1; D is possibly TRBD1 (6 bases). CDR3 size: 15 residues. With 6 bases removed from V and 2 bases from J, the gap between germline ends came to 14 bases. CDR1 MNHEY and CDR2 SMNVEV come from the germline V gene (reference sequence). The chain's CDR3 is CASRNPGHPYNEQFF. The DNA of the CDR3 is TGTGCCAGCAGGAACCCGGGACACCCCTACAATGAGCAGTTCTTC.

Concerning this clone: Other DNA sequences in the same sample also yield this CDR3. The DNA of the CDR3 is TGTGCCAGCTCACCACAGGGTAGGGAGACCCAGTACTTC. Encoded protein: CASSPQGRETQYF. The chain carries TRBV18 and TRBJ2-5; no definite D call. CDR1 is KGHSH and CDR2 is LQKENI in the germline V gene. Between the trimmed V and J ends, which lost 1 base and 5 bases, there was a span of 8 bases. The CDR3 length is 13 residues.

V and J are TRBV30 and TRBJ1-2; no clear D gene. Germline CDR1 is GTSNPN and CDR2 is SVGIG (reference sequence). The CDR3 is 14 amino acids. Trimming left V 0 bases short and J 3 bases short, with 11 bases between. Written as DNA, the CDR3 is TGTGCCTGGAGTGTAAAACGGGCCTACTATGGCTACACCTTC. Translation: CAWSVKRAYYGYTF.

The chain has TRBV2 and TRBJ2-6, with 9 bases fitting TRBD1. With 4 bases clipped from V and 2 bases from J, the junction kept 9 bases outside the gene matches. The CDR3 runs to 18 residues. In germline, CDR1 is SNHLY, CDR2 FYNNEI. CDR3 sequence: CASSAEQGARPGANVLTF. CDR3 DNA sequence: TGTGCCAGCAGTGCCGAACAGGGGGCGCGGCCTGGGGCCAACGTCCTGACTTTC.

This clone has just a few counts. The CDR3 sequence: CASSQLKTAQETQYF. CDR3 coding DNA: TGTGCCAGCAGCCAACTTAAGACAGCCCAAGAGACCCAGTACTTC. The gene calls are TRBV11-2 and TRBJ2-5, with a weak D call TRBD1 (5 bases). Germline CDR1 and CDR2: SGHAT and FQNNGV. Trimming pared 5 bases from V and 1 base from J, leaving 14 bases between. This CDR3 region has 15 residues.

Many counts were recorded for this clone. The J gene is TRBJ2-7, the V gene TRBV5-1, with 10 bases matching TRBD2. This CDR3 has 16 residues. Germline trimming cut 4 bases from V and 2 bases from J; bases unmatched to any gene: 9. Germline CDR1 is SGHRS and CDR2 is YFSETQ. The CDR3 DNA sequence: TGCGCCAGCAGCGAAACTAGCGGGACTAATGCCTACGAGCAGTACTTC. Translated, it gives CASSETSGTNAYEQYF.

V is TRBV7-2 and J is TRBJ1-1; D may be TRBD1 (5 bases). V lost 5 bases and J lost 7, with 17 bases in between. Germline V CDR1 and CDR2: SGHTA, FQGNSA. The CDR3 contains 14 residues. The CDR3 DNA sequence: TGTGCCAGCAGCCCCCATGGGGGTTTGGTTGAAGCTTTCTTT. Its translation is CASSPHGGLVEAFF.